This T cell receptor beta chain was sequenced for a study of identical twins listed by TCRdb under 2016. Looking at the study overall: To test whether fetal clonotypes persist, this study deep-sequenced TCR alpha and beta repertoires from monozygotic twins, from unrelated adults of various ages, and from cord blood. To rule out contamination, the twin experiments were replicated at different times with different library preparation protocols.

Comment on this clonotype: The antigen it recognizes is unknown. Qualities for individual bases were not recorded, and no much larger clone is one base off.

The paper's findings and limits, for the study overall: Invariant T cells such as MAIT and iNKT could partly confound zero-insertion analyses, though diverse VJ usage argued against this for most clonotypes. Fewer insertions were carried by abundant cord blood beta clonotypes; a weaker similar trend was observed in young adult naive repertoires, while no such trend was observed in memory repertoires. Conclusions relied on cross-sectional statistical analysis, since the same donors could not be followed over many years. In monozygotic twins, recombination models systematically underestimated out-of-frame TCR alpha sharing, but the models matched the sharing seen between unrelated individuals. Compared with coincidental sharing between unrelated individuals, out-of-frame TCR alpha sequences shared between twins showed an excess of sequences with low generation probability. In beta out-of-frame sequences, excess twin sharing was weaker, because having fewer shared sequences lowered the signal-to-noise ratio.

Receptor amplification or capture employed 5' RACE. Sequencing instrument: Illumina HiSeq 2000. A universal primer binding site was introduced by template switching, and a unique molecular identifier was present in the final cDNA, enabling accurate counting of TCR cDNA molecules. Specific primers in the conserved constant-segment region were used to synthesize first-strand cDNA for the TCR alpha and beta chains. To control for contamination, every cDNA library was double barcoded, receiving both a SMART-Mk sample barcode and Illumina barcodes. Two successive PCR steps introduced TruSeq adapter sequences along with Illumina sample barcodes. The TCR alpha and beta cDNA libraries were sequenced on the Illumina HiSeq platform using custom primers. As for the authors' bioinformatics: Raw reads were processed with MiGEC to extract unique molecular identifiers, and MiXCR was used to determine CDR3 positions. For each individual, recombination models were inferred using an EM algorithm with the repgenHMM and IGoR tools. The tcR package in R was used for shared clonotype analysis, with sharing normalized by the product of cloneset sizes. Out-of-frame nonproductive sequences were analyzed to study raw recombination free of thymic and clonal selection effects. The public sequencing data were trimmed at Q25 with fastp and processed into clonotypes with MiXCR by TCRdb, which kept only in-frame beta chains. Rows with a matching CDR3 protein are joined into one entry that keeps the most common DNA and genes. These V and J calls are TCRdb output, not the study's own analysis. Present in this sample are about 280,000 distinct CDR3 sequences, about 8% of which were seen just once. The ten top clones hold approximately 2% of the sample.

Every donor was a healthy Caucasian. The twin cohort comprised three pairs of female monozygotic twins, all aged about 18 to 30 years. Miltenyi CD45RO+ enrichment and human naive T-cell isolation kits were used to isolate memory (CD45RO+) and naive T cells from PBMC. These same data were also listed under a study on yellow fever vaccine responses in identical twins. The other study reports the following: The T cell response to vaccination in identical twins was reported by the authors to appear partly convergent and partly personalized. The study precisely tracked vaccine-responding T cell clones in identical twins.

The source of this sequence is a woman aged 18-29 years in good health. The sample comprised memory (CD45RO+) T cells sorted from blood. According to the study, the label for this sample's cell subset or site signals: CD45RO+ enriched T cells.

The CDR3 loop reads CASSVESGSGNNEQFF. The DNA sequence is as follows: TGTGCCAGCAGTGTGGAAAGCGGGAGTGGGAACAATGAGCAGTTCTTC. The rearrangement combines TRBV6-1 with TRBJ2-1; 8 bases in between match TRBD2. Spanning cysteine to phenylalanine, the CDR3 consists of 16 amino acids. Solely the CDR3 DNA is kept, with 48 bases framed from the first base. At the junction V is shortened by 4 bases and J by 5 bases; bases outside the gene matches: 10. The germline V gene supplies CDR1 MNHNS and CDR2 SASEGT.